Following are 29 T cell receptor beta chains from one sample sequenced in a study of shared clonotypes between healthy human individuals (dated by TCRdb to between 2020 and 2021). Preparation of the library involved the immunoSEQ multiplex PCR assay. TCRdb carries this immuneACCESS record with in-frame sequences only. Its versions omit some clonotypes, under half of them owing to an unresolved V gene in the studies checked, with the rest unexplained. The sample table records 1.6 million or so clones; around 98.5% of these occur just once. About 0.35% of the sample is in the top ten clones. Sequenced sample: naive CD4+ T cells sorted from blood. The cell subset or site label here, explained by the study, means: CD45RA+ positively selected. Receptor source: a man aged 25-45 years in good health.

The chain recombines TRBV7-8 with TRBJ2-1, with TRBD1 matching 8 bases. J was trimmed by 8 bases and V by 5 bases; bases with no gene match: 2. Per the germline V gene, CDR1 is SGHVS and CDR2 is FQNEAQ. The CDR3 is 12 residues long. The CDR3 bases are TGTGCCAGCAGCGACAGGGGAGATGAGCAGTTCTTC. Encoded protein: CASSDRGDEQFF.

This clone was found once. The rearrangement uses TRBV5-1 and TRBJ2-3; D might be TRBD2 (7 bases). V lost 4 bases, J lost 4 bases, and 13 bases lay in between. Germline lookup yields CDR1 SGHRS and CDR2 YFSETQ. The CDR3 covers 14 residues. In DNA, the CDR3 is TGCGCCAGCAGCAGGGGGGGGGCCCCAGATACGCAGTATTTT. Amino acids: CASSRGGAPDTQYF.

This chain uses TRBV6-5 with TRBJ2-1; TRBD1 is a possible D gene (5 bases). Between the trimmed V and J ends, which lost 3 bases and 1 base, there was a span of 10 bases. CDR3 length: 15 residues. Germline V gene lookup returns CDR1 MNHEY and CDR2 SVGAGI. CDR3 residues: CASSYGRASYNEQFF. In nucleotides, the CDR3 is TGTGCCAGCAGTTATGGCAGGGCTTCCTACAATGAGCAGTTCTTC.

This rearrangement joins TRBV7-9 to TRBJ2-7; D unclear. CDR1 SEHNR and CDR2 FQNEAQ come from the germline V gene (reference sequence). The CDR3 is made up of 15 amino acids. The V gene lost 2 bases and the J gene lost 3 bases, with 14 bases spanning the gap. This chain's CDR3 is CASSLLWGARYEQYF. Written as DNA, the CDR3 is TGTGCCAGCAGCTTATTATGGGGTGCCCGCTACGAGCAGTACTTC.

This rearrangement joins TRBV14 to TRBJ2-7, with 10 bases lining up with TRBD2. The germline V gene encodes CDR1 SGHDN and CDR2 FVKESK. This CDR3 comprises 15 residues. Trimming cost V 0 bases and J 7 bases; bases outside gene matches: 6. The CDR3 region has the DNA TGTGCCAGCAGCCAAGATGTCAGCGGGAGGGAAGAGCAGTACTTC. Translating it yields CASSQDVSGREEQYF.

The gene calls are TRBV5-4 and TRBJ2-7, with TRBD2 matching over 10 bases. Germline V CDR1 and CDR2: SGHNT, YYREEE (reference sequence). The ends lost 4 bases at V and 6 bases at J; junction bases unmatched: 10. This CDR3 contains 15 residues. The CDR3 spells CASSRKLAGSTEQYF. The CDR3 DNA reads as TGTGCCAGCAGCCGGAAACTAGCGGGAAGCACCGAGCAGTACTTC. Based on the CDR3 plus reference TRBV5-4 and TRBJ2-7, the full variable domain is ETGVTQSPTHLIKTRGQQVTLRCSSQSGHNTVSWYQQALGQGPQFIFQYYREEENGRGNFPPRFSGLQFPNYSSELNVNALELDDSALYLCASSRKLAGSTEQYFGPGTRLTVT.

The genes are TRBV18 and TRBJ2-7, with 10 bases aligning to TRBD1. The CDR3 length is 13 residues. In germline, CDR1 is KGHSH, CDR2 LQKENI. The ends lost 8 bases at V and 4 bases at J; junction bases unmatched: 5. The chain's CDR3 is CASAWTGGYEQYF. The DNA of the CDR3 is TGTGCCAGCGCCTGGACAGGGGGTTACGAGCAGTACTTC.

This chain joins TRBV5-1 and TRBJ1-3; D unresolved. This CDR3 has 13 residues. Trimming left V 6 bases short and J 4 bases short, with 11 bases between. Germline CDR1 reads SGHRS; CDR2 reads YFSETQ. In DNA form, the CDR3 reads TGCGCCAGCACTCCTGGACGAGGAAACACCATATATTTT. Encoded protein: CASTPGRGNTIYF.

The V and J genes are TRBV19 and TRBJ1-2; no reliable D call. V was clipped by 7 bases and J by 4 bases, with 10 bases between them. The CDR3 length is 12 residues. Per the germline V gene, CDR1 is LNHDA and CDR2 is SQIVND (reference sequence). CDR3 in amino acids: CASTSLGYGYTF. In DNA form, the CDR3 reads TGTGCCAGTACGTCCCTGGGCTATGGCTACACCTTC.

This clone occurred once. V gene TRBV5-4 combines with J gene TRBJ1-2; D not resolved. The germline CDR1 and CDR2 sequences are SGHNT and YYREEE (reference sequence). CDR3 length equals 13 residues. V was trimmed by 2 bases and J by 6 bases, leaving 11 bases between them. This CDR3 reads CASSLPFTDGYTF. The CDR3 nucleotides read TGTGCCAGCAGCTTACCGTTTACCGATGGCTACACCTTC.

The chain links TRBV7-3 to TRBJ2-3; D is perhaps TRBD1 (5 bases). In germline, CDR1 is SGHTA, CDR2 FQGTGA. V lost 4 bases, J lost 4 bases, and 12 bases lay in between. This CDR3 comprises 14 residues. The CDR3 DNA sequence: TGTGCCAGCAGCTCCCTAGGGGCACCAGATACGCAGTATTTT. This codes for CASSSLGAPDTQYF.

The chain is built from TRBV10-3 and TRBJ2-7; D ambiguous. Germline V gene sequence: CDR1 ENHRY, CDR2 SYGVKD. The CDR3 has 15 amino acids. In DNA, the CDR3 is TGTGCGACCGCACCTCGGCGGCTTGAAATCTACGAGCAGTACTTC. This sequence encodes CATAPRRLEIYEQYF.

The V call is TRBV7-2, the J call TRBJ2-2; D gene unclear. Deletions cut 0 bases from V and 6 bases from J, with 8 bases between. The CDR3 is 14 amino acids. The germline V gene has CDR1 SGHTA and CDR2 FQGNSA. Written as DNA, the CDR3 is TGTGCCAGCAGCTTAGCATTAGCCGCCGGGGAGCTGTTTTTT. This encodes CASSLALAAGELFF.

The chain combines TRBV7-9 with TRBJ2-5; 10 nucleotides agree with TRBD1. The CDR3 is 17 amino acids. Germline assignment: CDR1 SEHNR and CDR2 FQNEAQ (reference sequence). The J segment lost 5 bases and the V segment lost 1 base, leaving 10 bases of the junction unmatched. The CDR3 sequence: CASSLGTGTGDRETQYF. The CDR3 DNA is TGTGCCAGCAGCTTAGGGACGGGGACAGGGGACCGGGAGACCCAGTACTTC.

The chain is built from TRBV4-3 and TRBJ2-3; 12 nucleotides align to TRBD1. CDR3 length equals 16 residues. CDR1 and CDR2 from the germline V gene are LGHNA and YSLEER. With V trimmed by 0 bases and J by 11 bases, 9 bases remained unmatched. The CDR3 sequence is CASSQEPGQGAKMQYF. The CDR3 DNA is TGCGCCAGCAGCCAAGAACCGGGACAGGGGGCTAAAATGCAGTATTTT.

The gene calls are TRBV7-3 and TRBJ2-1, with 8 bases lining up with TRBD1. CDR3 size: 13 residues. In germline, CDR1 is SGHTA, CDR2 FQGTGA. The trim removed 8 bases at V and 9 bases at J, leaving 9 bases unmatched. CDR3 protein: CASGQGSLGEQFF. The CDR3 DNA is TGTGCCAGCGGACAGGGATCTCTAGGTGAGCAGTTCTTC.

This clone was recorded once. V usage is TRBV25-1 and J usage is TRBJ2-1, with a weak D call TRBD2 (6 bases). Trimming took 5 bases from V and 4 from J, leaving 21 bases between them. The CDR3 runs 17 residues. Germline CDR1 reads MGHDK; CDR2 reads SYGVNS. DNA of the CDR3: TGTGCCAGCAGTCCTCGTCGTTCGGGACTCCAATACAATGAGCAGTTCTTC. Translating it yields CASSPRRSGLQYNEQFF.

To note about this clone: Other nucleotide sequences from this sample produce the same CDR3. J is TRBJ2-7 and V is TRBV5-1; 7 positions agree with TRBD2. Losses at the gene ends were 2 bases for V and 2 bases for J; bases not matched to a gene: 4. The CDR3 spans 14 residues. CDR1 SGHRS and CDR2 YFSETQ come from the germline V gene. The CDR3 reads CASSLGGSAYEQYF. CDR3 nucleotide sequence: TGCGCCAGCAGCTTAGGCGGGAGCGCCTACGAGCAGTACTTC.

The V call is TRBV10-3, the J call TRBJ2-2; possible D gene TRBD1, 5 bases. Germline loops: CDR1 ENHRY, CDR2 SYGVKD. V was clipped by 8 bases and J by 4 bases, with 14 bases between them. This CDR3 is 14 amino acids long. CDR3: CAIDSGYGTGELFF. The CDR3 nucleotides are TGTGCCATCGATTCAGGGTATGGCACCGGGGAGCTGTTTTTT.

The chain is built from TRBV4-3 and TRBJ2-4; TRBD2 aligns across 8 bases. J was trimmed by 2 bases and V by 1 base; bases with no gene match: 13. Germline loops: CDR1 LGHNA, CDR2 YSLEER. This CDR3 is 19 amino acids long. The CDR3 DNA is TGCGCCAGCAGCCAAGCCTCCGGGGGGGGGTCCGTCACCAAAAACATTCAGTACTTC. This gives the protein CASSQASGGGSVTKNIQYF.

With respect to this clone: Other DNA sequences of this sample code for an identical CDR3. The genes are TRBV6-5 and TRBJ2-5; D call uncertain. Trimming removed 6 bases from V and 4 bases from J, with 6 bases in between. CDR3 length: 11 amino acids. Germline-derived CDR1 and CDR2 are MNHEY and SVGAGI. CDR3 region: CASSSRETQYF. The CDR3 nucleotides read TGTGCCAGCAGCTCGCGAGAGACCCAGTACTTC.

The chain recombines TRBV7-1 with TRBJ2-5; 11 nucleotides agree with TRBD2. TRBV7-1 is assigned to the ORF class and has an uncertain function. The junction had 20 bases not matched to a gene; V was cut back by 4 bases and J by 4 bases. The CDR3 extends over 20 amino acids. The CDR3, as DNA: TGTGCCAGCAGCTTAGTAGGGGGCCTACTAGCGGGAGCTTGGGGAGAGACCCAGTACTTC. Its translation is CASSLVGGLLAGAWGETQYF.

V is TRBV19 and J is TRBJ2-3; 15 bases line up with TRBD2. V shed 4 bases, J shed 0 bases, and the junction held 14 bases outside the gene matches. The CDR3 spans 21 residues. Germline V CDR1 and CDR2: LNHDA, SQIVND (reference sequence). CDR3 residues: CASSRQKIGLAGGHSTDTQYF. CDR3 nucleotides: TGTGCCAGTAGTAGACAAAAGATAGGACTAGCGGGAGGGCATAGCACAGATACGCAGTATTTT. Combining the CDR3 with reference TRBV19 and TRBJ2-3 gives the whole variable domain DGGITQSPKYLFRKEGQNVTLSCEQNLNHDAMYWYRQDPGQGLRLIYYSQIVNDFQKGDIAEGYSVSREKKESFPLTVTSAQKNPTAFYLCASSRQKIGLAGGHSTDTQYFGPGTRLTVL.

This clone appeared a single time. The chain employs TRBV7-7 and TRBJ2-5, with a possible D match to TRBD2 (6 bases). In germline, CDR1 is SSHAT, CDR2 FNYEAQ (reference sequence). The CDR3 is made up of 15 amino acids. V was clipped by 5 bases and J by 2 bases, with 15 bases between them. The CDR3 loop reads CASSPLAGLQETQYF. CDR3 bases: TGTGCCAGCAGCCCACTAGCTGGGCTACAAGAGACCCAGTACTTC.

V gene TRBV7-3 combines with J gene TRBJ2-1; D is possibly TRBD2 (6 bases). The germline CDR1 and CDR2 sequences are SGHTA and FQGTGA. The CDR3 consists of 15 residues. The V and J ends lost 2 bases and 10 bases respectively, with 18 bases between them. The CDR3 sequence: CASSLEAGRLAEQFF. CDR3 nucleotide sequence: TGTGCCAGCAGCTTAGAGGCAGGCCGTCTAGCGGAGCAGTTCTTC.

This clone was seen just once. The genes are TRBV6-1 and TRBJ2-7, with 12 bases matching TRBD2. J lost 0 bases, V lost 5 bases, and 2 bases had no gene match. Germline assignment: CDR1 MNHNS and CDR2 SASEGT. There are 15 residues in the CDR3. This CDR3 is CASSRLAGDSYEQYF. CDR3 in DNA: TGTGCCAGCAGTCGACTAGCGGGAGACTCCTACGAGCAGTACTTC.

The chain carries TRBV7-8 and TRBJ2-5; 7 bases are a match to TRBD2. The V gene's germline CDR1 is SGHVS and CDR2 FQNEAQ. The CDR3 has 15 residues. J gave up 0 bases and V 6 bases, and 7 bases lay outside the gene matches. DNA of the CDR3: TGTGCCAGCAGGATCGGGGGGTTCCACCAAGAGACCCAGTACTTC. Protein sequence: CASRIGGFHQETQYF.

The chain combines TRBV27 with TRBJ2-1, with 14 positions matching TRBD2. The CDR3 spans 24 residues. Germline CDR1 and CDR2: MNHEY and SMNVEV (reference sequence). V lost 2 bases to trimming and J lost 0 bases; unmatched junction nucleotides: 21. DNA for the CDR3: TGTGCCAGCAGTTTACCCCGGGGACTAGCGGGAGAAGGTGGCTATCGAAGCTCCTACAATGAGCAGTTCTTC. As protein: CASSLPRGLAGEGGYRSSYNEQFF.

V usage is TRBV6-6 and J usage is TRBJ2-7, with D possibly TRBD2 on 6 matching bases. This CDR3 has 13 residues. V was clipped by 4 bases and J by 7 bases, with 14 bases between them. Germline lookup yields CDR1 MNHNY and CDR2 SVGAGI (reference sequence). The CDR3 spells CASSSTTRREQYF. The CDR3 DNA sequence: TGTGCCAGCAGTTCCACGACTAGAAGGGAGCAGTACTTC.